The rows below give T cell receptor beta chains drawn from one sample of a study of T cells after yellow fever vaccination. TCRdb ran MiXCR on the 5' RACE reads and lists one entry per CDR3 protein. The repertoire includes 400,000 or so distinct CDR3 sequences, roughly 20% of them detected once, and 15% to 20% sits in the top ten. Source: PBMCs, taken before the yellow fever booster vaccination. These TCRs come from a man between 18 and 35 years old who received the YFV17D yellow fever vaccine. The CDR3 runs from the conserved cysteine through the conserved F or W. The D gene is left open where the match is weak. Not all rows give a size; the values are once, few, many and, for expanded clones, a class.

size: .; V: TRBV7-2; J: TRBJ1-2; D: TRBD1; DNA: TGTGCCAGCAGATCTACGACAGGGGTCCTACTTGGCTACACCTTC; CDR3: CASRSTTGVLLGYTF
size: few; V: TRBV18; J: TRBJ1-1; D: TRBD1; DNA: TGTGCCAGCTCACCACAGGGGGCGAGCACTGAAGCTTTCTTT; CDR3: CASSPQGASTEAFF
size: few; V: TRBV11-2; J: TRBJ2-7; D: .; DNA: TGTGCCAGCAGCGGATCGGGACGAGTCGAGCAGTACTTC; CDR3: CASSGSGRVEQYF
size: .; V: TRBV25-1; J: TRBJ1-2; D: .; DNA: TGTGCCAGCAGTGAATATCAGCGGAACTATGGCTACACCTTC; CDR3: CASSEYQRNYGYTF
size: few; V: TRBV5-4; J: TRBJ1-4; D: TRBD1; DNA: TGTGCCAGCAGCGCAGCCCAACAGGGGGAAAAACTGTTTTTT; CDR3: CASSAAQQGEKLFF
size: .; V: TRBV7-9; J: TRBJ1-2; D: .; DNA: TGTGCCAGCACCTATCCCGGGGATTATAAGAACTATGGCTACACCTTC; CDR3: CASTYPGDYKNYGYTF
size: few; V: TRBV20-1; J: TRBJ1-2; D: TRBD1; DNA: TGCAGTGCCCCCGACAGGGACTATGGCTACACCTTC; CDR3: CSAPDRDYGYTF
size: few; V: TRBV6-5; J: TRBJ1-2; D: .; DNA: TGTGCCAGCAGTTACGGAAAGGGAGGTGGCTACACCTTC; CDR3: CASSYGKGGGYTF
size: .; V: TRBV19; J: TRBJ1-2; D: .; DNA: TGTGCCAGTAGTGTCAGGGCAGAGAGAAATGGCTACACCTTC; CDR3: CASSVRAERNGYTF
size: .; V: TRBV6-5; J: TRBJ2-3; D: TRBD2; DNA: TGTGCCAGCAGGAATCTAGCGGGTAGCACAGATACGCAGTATTTT; CDR3: CASRNLAGSTDTQYF
size: .; V: TRBV6-5; J: TRBJ2-1; D: .; DNA: TGTGCCAGCAGTTACTCTGCCTACTACAATGAGCAGTTCTTC; CDR3: CASSYSAYYNEQFF
size: .; V: TRBV7-2; J: TRBJ2-6; D: .; DNA: TGTGCCAGCAGACAGTTCCCTGGGGCCATCGTCCTGACTTTC; CDR3: CASRQFPGAIVLTF
size: .; V: TRBV5-1; J: TRBJ2-2; D: .; DNA: TGCGCCAGCAGCCCAAGGGGTAGTCAGAACACCGGGGAGCTGTTTTTT; CDR3: CASSPRGSQNTGELFF
size: many; V: TRBV20-1; J: TRBJ2-1; D: .; DNA: TGCAGTGCTATGCCTGGACGGGGATCCTACAATGAGCAGTTCTTC; CDR3: CSAMPGRGSYNEQFF
size: .; V: TRBV12-3/TRBV12-4; J: TRBJ1-2; D: .; DNA: TGTGCCAGCAGTTTAGGCAGGGCTATAGGTTTAGGCTACACCTTC; CDR3: CASSLGRAIGLGYTF
size: .; V: TRBV10-3; J: TRBJ2-1; D: TRBD2; DNA: TGTGCCATCAGTGAGTCGTTGAACTCGGGGGGATTGAATGAGCAGTTCTTC; CDR3: CAISESLNSGGLNEQFF
size: .; V: TRBV4-3; J: TRBJ2-4; D: TRBD1; DNA: TGCGCCAGCAGCGAAGACAGGGAATTTCAGTACTTC; CDR3: CASSEDREFQYF
size: .; V: TRBV5-1; J: TRBJ2-1; D: TRBD2; DNA: TGCGCCAGCAGCTTGGAGGGACTAGCGTCTTTCTCCTACAATGAGCAGTTCTTC; CDR3: CASSLEGLASFSYNEQFF
size: .; V: TRBV27; J: TRBJ1-5; D: .; DNA: TGTGCCAGCAGTACCAACCCAAGGGAGCCCCAGCATTTT; CDR3: CASSTNPREPQHF
size: .; V: TRBV29-1; J: TRBJ2-5; D: .; DNA: TGCAGCGTCCGAAGCCCCGGGGGTCAGACCCAGTACTTC; CDR3: CSVRSPGGQTQYF
size: .; V: TRBV7-9; J: TRBJ2-5; D: TRBD1; DNA: TGTGCCAGCAGCTCCCGGGACAGGGGGAGTGAGACCCAGTACTTC; CDR3: CASSSRDRGSETQYF
size: few; V: TRBV7-3; J: TRBJ2-5; D: .; DNA: TGTGCCAGCAGCTTAACGGGCTTCACCCCGGAAGAGACCCAGTACTTC; CDR3: CASSLTGFTPEETQYF
size: .; V: TRBV5-1; J: TRBJ1-4; D: .; DNA: TGCGCCAGCAGCTTGGATGGGTTTGGTTCTGAAAAACTGTTTTTT; CDR3: CASSLDGFGSEKLFF
size: .; V: TRBV20-1; J: TRBJ2-7; D: .; DNA: TGCAGTGCTCCGAAGGGGGGAAGCTACGAGCAGTACTTC; CDR3: CSAPKGGSYEQYF
size: many; V: TRBV20-1; J: TRBJ2-5; D: .; DNA: TGCAGTGCTAGGCTCAGCGGTGAGACCCAGTACTTC; CDR3: CSARLSGETQYF
size: .; V: TRBV7-6; J: TRBJ2-5; D: TRBD2; DNA: TGTGCCAGCAGTCCGGGACTAGCGGGAGATTCAGAAGAGACCCAGTACTTC; CDR3: CASSPGLAGDSEETQYF
size: .; V: TRBV13; J: TRBJ2-3; D: .; DNA: TGTGCCAGCAGCTTATATATTACAGATACGCAGTATTTT; CDR3: CASSLYITDTQYF
size: .; V: TRBV18; J: TRBJ2-7; D: TRBD1; DNA: TGTGCCAGCTCACCAGAACAGGGGGCGGTCGAGCAGTACTTC; CDR3: CASSPEQGAVEQYF
size: .; V: TRBV7-9; J: TRBJ2-5; D: .; DNA: TGTGCCAGCACCCTATCGGCAGGGCGGGAGACCCAGTACTTC; CDR3: CASTLSAGRETQYF
size: .; V: TRBV24-1; J: TRBJ2-5; D: .; DNA: TGTGCCACCAGTGACACGACAGGCCACCAAGAGACCCAGTACTTC; CDR3: CATSDTTGHQETQYF
size: few; V: TRBV6-5; J: TRBJ1-2; D: TRBD1; DNA: TGTGCCAGCAGTAAGACAGGGATTGGCTACACCTTC; CDR3: CASSKTGIGYTF
size: .; V: TRBV6-5; J: TRBJ2-7; D: .; DNA: TGTGCCAGCAGTTTCCGACAGCACTCCTACGAGCAGTACTTC; CDR3: CASSFRQHSYEQYF
size: .; V: TRBV11-1; J: TRBJ2-7; D: TRBD1; DNA: TGTGCCAGCAGGCCCGGGACAGGGCCCTTCCACGAGCAGTACTTC; CDR3: CASRPGTGPFHEQYF
size: few; V: TRBV5-1; J: TRBJ1-1; D: .; DNA: TGCGCCAGCAGCTTGAGGCAGGGAGAGAACACTGAAGCTTTCTTT; CDR3: CASSLRQGENTEAFF
size: few; V: TRBV5-6; J: TRBJ1-2; D: .; DNA: TGTGCCAGCAGCCTAAGCGAGGTGGCCCTTAACTATGGCTACACCTTC; CDR3: CASSLSEVALNYGYTF
size: few; V: TRBV5-1; J: TRBJ2-7; D: .; DNA: TGCGCCAGCAGCGGACTGGGACGCCGGAGCTCCTACGAGCAGTACTTC; CDR3: CASSGLGRRSSYEQYF
size: .; V: TRBV11-2; J: TRBJ1-1; D: .; DNA: TGTGCCAGCAGCCAACAGGGATGGGGCACTGAAGCTTTCTTT; CDR3: CASSQQGWGTEAFF
size: .; V: TRBV7-9; J: TRBJ2-3; D: TRBD2; DNA: TGTGCCAGCAGCCATACAGCGGGGGGGCCTTTAGGAGATACGCAGTATTTT; CDR3: CASSHTAGGPLGDTQYF
size: .; V: TRBV11-3; J: TRBJ2-2; D: .; DNA: TGTGCCAGCAGCTTAAGGGCAGGGAGGAACACCGGGGAGCTGTTTTTT; CDR3: CASSLRAGRNTGELFF
size: .; V: TRBV5-5; J: TRBJ1-6; D: .; DNA: TGTGCCAGCAGCTTGTCGGACATCTATTTGGTGGGTTCACCCCTCCACTTT; CDR3: CASSLSDIYLVGSPLHF
size: .; V: TRBV11-2; J: TRBJ1-3; D: TRBD1; DNA: TGTGCCAGCAGCACGGGACAGAGCTCTGGAAACACCATATATTTT; CDR3: CASSTGQSSGNTIYF
size: .; V: TRBV6-2/TRBV6-3; J: TRBJ2-6; D: .; DNA: TGTGCCAGCAGTTACGAGGCAGGTGTCTCTGGGGCCAACGTCCTGACTTTC; CDR3: CASSYEAGVSGANVLTF
size: .; V: TRBV7-9; J: TRBJ1-2; D: TRBD1; DNA: TGTGCCAGCAGCTTAGCGGACAGGGGTAGTGGCTACACCTTC; CDR3: CASSLADRGSGYTF
size: .; V: TRBV6-6; J: TRBJ1-5; D: .; DNA: TGTGCCAGCAGTTCGTTTTCGGCACAACATAGCAATCAGCCCCAGCATTTT; CDR3: CASSSFSAQHSNQPQHF
size: .; V: TRBV6-5; J: TRBJ1-2; D: .; DNA: TGTGCCAGCAGTTATCAGCCGAGCGGGGACTATGGCTACACCTTC; CDR3: CASSYQPSGDYGYTF
size: few; V: TRBV20-1; J: TRBJ1-1; D: .; DNA: TGCAGTGCTAGAGTTCTGGGGGCGCGGTTTGCTGAAGCTTTCTTT; CDR3: CSARVLGARFAEAFF
size: few; V: TRBV4-1; J: TRBJ1-1; D: .; DNA: TGCGCCAGCAGCCAATTGATCCAGCAGAAAGAGAACACTGAAGCTTTCTTT; CDR3: CASSQLIQQKENTEAFF
size: many; V: TRBV5-1; J: TRBJ2-2; D: .; DNA: TGCGCCAGCAGCGGGGACACCGGGGAGCTGTTTTTT; CDR3: CASSGDTGELFF
size: .; V: TRBV5-1; J: TRBJ1-1; D: .; DNA: TGCGCCAGCAGCTTGGCCGGACAAAACACTGAAGCTTTCTTT; CDR3: CASSLAGQNTEAFF
size: .; V: TRBV7-6; J: TRBJ1-1; D: .; DNA: TGTGCCAGCAGGCCAGGCGGGCTGAACACTGAAGCTTTCTTT; CDR3: CASRPGGLNTEAFF
size: .; V: TRBV6-2/TRBV6-3; J: TRBJ2-3; D: .; DNA: TGTGCCAGCAGTTTCCGGCGGACCAGTCCAGGAGATACGCAGTATTTT; CDR3: CASSFRRTSPGDTQYF